Sequencing of this T cell receptor beta chain was carried out in a study of cytomegalovirus exposure and HLA in healthy donors. The study's findings and limits: Under in vitro conditions, a few CMV-associated chains were confirmed as specific for CMV antigens. Cytomegalovirus association was assigned to approximately 180 TCR beta chains.

Clones were sequenced by immunoSEQ multiplex PCR, and TCRdb holds only the in-frame ones, with some missing. The sample shows some 59,000 clones, roughly 87% of them seen only once. With respect to this clone: Its antigen is currently unknown.

The CDR3 sequence is 15 residues long. The germline gives CDR1 SGHAT, CDR2 FQNNGV. V was clipped by 3 bases and J by 6 bases, with 14 bases between them. Sequencing was done on a sample of PBMCs. This sequence was found in a woman younger than 30 in good health and CMV-seropositive. The chain links TRBV11-2 to TRBJ2-2, with D perhaps matching TRBD1 (5 bases). The CDR3 nucleotides read TGTGCCAGCAGCTTCGGGCAGGGTCGGGCCGGGGAGCTGTTTTTT. Translating it yields CASSFGQGRAGELFF.